This TCR beta chain was identified in a study of CD8 T cells in ankylosing spondylitis. Study findings and constraints: A number of the motif variants had already been described in reactive arthritis synovial fluid and blood. Characteristic, it appeared, of ankylosing spondylitis blood was a TCR beta motif of about eight highly homologous variants. Within peripheral blood, clones linked to disease were CD8+ and relatively rare.

This clonotype was seen a few times. What it recognizes is unknown. Germline V lookup: CDR1 ENHRY, CDR2 SYGVKD. The V and J ends lost 0 bases and 2 bases respectively, with 8 bases between them. CDR3 size: 14 residues. The authors made TCR beta libraries by quantitative 5'-RACE with molecular barcodes. Each CDR3 protein is one row after TCRdb ran MiXCR on the 5' RACE reads. The sample comprises about 440,000 distinct CDR3 sequences, over 15% of which are singletons, and approximately 1% rests with the top ten. The sequence derives from a male donor with ankylosing spondylitis. Sample: blood, either unsorted or a sorted T cell fraction (not recorded which). The V call is TRBV10-3, the J call TRBJ2-7, with D perhaps TRBD2 (6 bases). The CDR3 reads CAISESPGAYEQYF. CDR3 bases: TGTGCCATCAGTGAGTCTCCGGGGGCCTACGAGCAGTACTTC.